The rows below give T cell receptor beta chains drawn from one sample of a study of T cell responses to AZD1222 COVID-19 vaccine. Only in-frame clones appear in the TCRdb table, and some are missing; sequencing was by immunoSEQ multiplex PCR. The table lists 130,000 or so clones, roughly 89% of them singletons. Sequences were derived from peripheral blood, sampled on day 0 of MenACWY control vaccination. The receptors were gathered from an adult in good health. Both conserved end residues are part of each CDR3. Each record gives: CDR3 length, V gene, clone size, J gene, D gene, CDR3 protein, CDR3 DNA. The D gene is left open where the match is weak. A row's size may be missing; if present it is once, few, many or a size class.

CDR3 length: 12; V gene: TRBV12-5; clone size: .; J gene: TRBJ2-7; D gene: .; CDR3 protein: CASGLDYYEQYF; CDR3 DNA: TGTGCTAGTGGTTTAGACTACTACGAGCAGTACTTC
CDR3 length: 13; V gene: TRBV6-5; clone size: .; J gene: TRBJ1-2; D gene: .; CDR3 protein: CASSPGQNYGYTF; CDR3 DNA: TGTGCCAGCAGCCCCGGACAAAACTATGGCTACACCTTC
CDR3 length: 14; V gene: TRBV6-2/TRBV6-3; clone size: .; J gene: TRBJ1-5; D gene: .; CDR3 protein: CASSYGGGNQPQHF; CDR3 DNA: TGTGCCAGCAGTTACGGGGGGGGAAATCAGCCCCAGCATTTT
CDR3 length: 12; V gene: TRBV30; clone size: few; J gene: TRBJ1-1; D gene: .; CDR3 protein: CAWGNRNTEAFF; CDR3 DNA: TGTGCCTGGGGAAACAGGAACACTGAAGCTTTCTTT
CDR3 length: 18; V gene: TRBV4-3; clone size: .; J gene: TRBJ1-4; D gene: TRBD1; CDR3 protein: CASSQRVGQGGGGEKLFF; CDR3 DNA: TGCGCCAGCAGCCAGCGAGTTGGACAGGGCGGGGGGGGTGAAAAACTGTTTTTT
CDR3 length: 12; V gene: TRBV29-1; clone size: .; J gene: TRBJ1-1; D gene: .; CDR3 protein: CSVAGPTDEAFF; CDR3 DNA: TGCAGCGTTGCCGGACCGACGGATGAAGCTTTCTTT
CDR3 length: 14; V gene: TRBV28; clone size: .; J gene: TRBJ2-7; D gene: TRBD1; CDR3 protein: CASSLGAGGYEQYF; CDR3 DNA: TGTGCCAGCAGTTTAGGGGCAGGGGGCTACGAGCAGTACTTC
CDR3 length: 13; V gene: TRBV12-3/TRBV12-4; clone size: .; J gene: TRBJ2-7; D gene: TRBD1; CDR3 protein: CASRPGQGDEQYF; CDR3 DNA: TGTGCCAGCCGACCGGGGCAGGGGGACGAGCAGTACTTC
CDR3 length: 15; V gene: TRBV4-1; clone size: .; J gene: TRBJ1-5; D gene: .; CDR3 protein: CASSLRVGGNQPQHF; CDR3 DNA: TGCGCCAGCAGCCTCAGGGTGGGTGGCAATCAGCCCCAGCATTTT
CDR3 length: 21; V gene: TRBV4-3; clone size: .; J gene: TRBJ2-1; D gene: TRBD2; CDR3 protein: CASSQDWLSWLAGNGAGEQFF; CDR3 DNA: TGCGCCAGCAGCCAAGATTGGCTTTCTTGGCTAGCGGGAAATGGCGCAGGAGAGCAGTTCTTC
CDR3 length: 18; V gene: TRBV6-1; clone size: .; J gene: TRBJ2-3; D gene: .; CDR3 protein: CASSESHPGTRRADTQYF; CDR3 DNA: TGTGCCAGCAGTGAATCCCATCCGGGGACTCGGAGAGCAGATACGCAGTATTTT
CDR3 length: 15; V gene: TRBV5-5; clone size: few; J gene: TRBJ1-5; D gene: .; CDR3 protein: CASSLVWADNQPQHF; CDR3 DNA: TGTGCCAGCAGCTTGGTATGGGCAGATAACCAGCCCCAGCATTTT
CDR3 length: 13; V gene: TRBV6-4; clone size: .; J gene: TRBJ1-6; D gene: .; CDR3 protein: CASSVGDSSPLHF; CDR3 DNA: TGTGCCAGCAGTGTCGGGGATAGCTCACCCCTCCACTTT
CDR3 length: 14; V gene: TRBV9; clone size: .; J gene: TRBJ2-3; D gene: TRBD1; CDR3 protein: CASSGQGHTDTQYF; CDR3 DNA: TGTGCCAGCAGCGGACAGGGCCACACAGATACGCAGTATTTT
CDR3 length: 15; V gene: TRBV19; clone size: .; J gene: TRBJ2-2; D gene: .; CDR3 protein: CASSDSGRGTGELFF; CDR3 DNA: TGTGCCAGTAGTGACAGCGGCCGGGGCACCGGGGAGCTGTTTTTT
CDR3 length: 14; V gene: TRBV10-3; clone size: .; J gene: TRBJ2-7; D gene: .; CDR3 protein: CAISGSSLTYEQYF; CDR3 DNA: TGTGCCATCAGTGGATCTAGCCTGACCTACGAGCAGTACTTC
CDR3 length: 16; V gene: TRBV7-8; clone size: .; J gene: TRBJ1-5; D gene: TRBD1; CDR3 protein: CASSFWTGLSNQPQHF; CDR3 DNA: TGTGCCAGCAGCTTTTGGACAGGCCTTAGCAATCAGCCCCAGCATTTT
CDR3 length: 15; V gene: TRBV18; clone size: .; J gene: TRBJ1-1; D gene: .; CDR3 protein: CASSPSGAMNTEAFF; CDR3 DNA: TGTGCCAGCTCACCATCAGGGGCGATGAACACTGAAGCTTTCTTT